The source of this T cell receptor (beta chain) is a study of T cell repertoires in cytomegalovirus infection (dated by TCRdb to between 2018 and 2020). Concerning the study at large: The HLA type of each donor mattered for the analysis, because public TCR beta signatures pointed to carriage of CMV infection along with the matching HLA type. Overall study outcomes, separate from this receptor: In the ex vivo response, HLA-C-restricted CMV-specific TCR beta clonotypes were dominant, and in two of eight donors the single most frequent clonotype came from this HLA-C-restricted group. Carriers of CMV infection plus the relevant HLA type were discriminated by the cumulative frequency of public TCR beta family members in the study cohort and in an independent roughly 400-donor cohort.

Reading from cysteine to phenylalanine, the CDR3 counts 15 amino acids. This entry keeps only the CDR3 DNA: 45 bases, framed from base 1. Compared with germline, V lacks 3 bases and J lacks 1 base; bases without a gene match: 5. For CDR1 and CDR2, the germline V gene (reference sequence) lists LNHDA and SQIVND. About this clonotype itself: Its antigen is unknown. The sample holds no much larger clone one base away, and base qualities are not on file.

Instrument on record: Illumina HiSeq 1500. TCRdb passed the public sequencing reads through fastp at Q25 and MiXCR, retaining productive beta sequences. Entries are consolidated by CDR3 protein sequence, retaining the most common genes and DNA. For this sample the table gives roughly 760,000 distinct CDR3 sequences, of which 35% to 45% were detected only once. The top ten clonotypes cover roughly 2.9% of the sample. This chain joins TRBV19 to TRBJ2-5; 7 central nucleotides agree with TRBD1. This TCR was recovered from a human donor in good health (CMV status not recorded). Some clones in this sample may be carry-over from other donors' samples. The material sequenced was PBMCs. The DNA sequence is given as TGTGCCAGTAGTATCCCATGGGACAGCCAAGAGACCCAGTACTTC. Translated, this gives CASSIPWDSQETQYF.